A selection of T cell receptor beta chains follows, all from one sample in a study of STAT5B mutations in CD4+ large granular lymphocyte leukemia. Produced via immunoSEQ multiplex PCR; TCRdb's table is partial and in-frame only. The sample includes tens of thousands of clones, roughly 80% of them seen just once. Sequenced: CD4+ T cells from blood buffy coats. The source of these receptors is a human donor in good health. Each CDR3 is given with its conserved first and last residue. The order of the fields is D gene, V gene, J gene, CDR3 protein. D genes are given only for firm matches.

D gene: TRBD1; V gene: TRBV9; J gene: TRBJ1-1; CDR3 protein: CASSATGVTEAFF
D gene: TRBD1; V gene: TRBV10-3; J gene: TRBJ2-3; CDR3 protein: CASSPGQGAWDTQYF
D gene: -; V gene: TRBV7-2; J gene: TRBJ2-3; CDR3 protein: CASSRGGNSDTQYF
D gene: -; V gene: TRBV11-2; J gene: TRBJ1-1; CDR3 protein: CASSLVQRTEAFF
D gene: -; V gene: TRBV18; J gene: TRBJ2-6; CDR3 protein: CASSPGVGANVLTF
D gene: -; V gene: TRBV19; J gene: TRBJ2-4; CDR3 protein: CASSIDHLLAKNIQYF
D gene: TRBD1; V gene: TRBV2; J gene: TRBJ1-4; CDR3 protein: CASRRGPSEKLFF
D gene: TRBD1; V gene: TRBV9; J gene: TRBJ1-1; CDR3 protein: CASSPTGTGNTEAFF
D gene: TRBD1; V gene: TRBV27; J gene: TRBJ1-1; CDR3 protein: CASSLLGIPGQVEAFF
D gene: -; V gene: TRBV12-2; J gene: TRBJ2-7; CDR3 protein: CASRLGSGRPYEQYF
D gene: TRBD1; V gene: TRBV4-1; J gene: TRBJ1-6; CDR3 protein: CASSQGPGQGGSNSPLHF
D gene: -; V gene: TRBV7-2; J gene: TRBJ2-5; CDR3 protein: CASSTGPSETQYF
D gene: -; V gene: TRBV2; J gene: TRBJ1-2; CDR3 protein: CASSSRDGNYGYTF
D gene: -; V gene: TRBV28; J gene: TRBJ1-5; CDR3 protein: CASRGSNQPQHF
D gene: -; V gene: TRBV19; J gene: TRBJ1-2; CDR3 protein: CASSRDYGYTF
D gene: -; V gene: TRBV2; J gene: TRBJ1-5; CDR3 protein: CASSQDHPQNNQPQHF
D gene: TRBD1; V gene: TRBV7-9; J gene: TRBJ1-1; CDR3 protein: CASSPTQGGTEAFF
D gene: -; V gene: TRBV4-1; J gene: TRBJ2-1; CDR3 protein: CASSPGIERPRGNEQFF
D gene: -; V gene: TRBV5-1; J gene: TRBJ2-1; CDR3 protein: CASSPQGQGRTEQFF
D gene: -; V gene: TRBV5-6; J gene: TRBJ2-3; CDR3 protein: CASSLGQLSTDTQYF
D gene: -; V gene: TRBV5-4; J gene: TRBJ2-3; CDR3 protein: CASSIQGGDTQYF
D gene: -; V gene: TRBV7-9; J gene: TRBJ1-3; CDR3 protein: CASSLGGDGSGNTIYF
D gene: -; V gene: TRBV27; J gene: TRBJ2-3; CDR3 protein: CASSLSAGSTDTQYF
D gene: -; V gene: TRBV28; J gene: TRBJ2-3; CDR3 protein: CASSLSPPTDTQYF
D gene: -; V gene: TRBV5-1; J gene: TRBJ1-5; CDR3 protein: CASSLAPNQPQHF
D gene: -; V gene: TRBV18; J gene: TRBJ2-6; CDR3 protein: CASSPGEVGANVLTF
D gene: TRBD1; V gene: TRBV9; J gene: TRBJ2-2; CDR3 protein: CASSGSDRGRGYTGELFF
D gene: TRBD2; V gene: TRBV7-2; J gene: TRBJ2-5; CDR3 protein: CASSSWGTSGREGTQYF
D gene: -; V gene: TRBV5-1; J gene: TRBJ2-1; CDR3 protein: CASSLALSNEQFF
D gene: -; V gene: TRBV6-1; J gene: TRBJ2-7; CDR3 protein: CASTPSGSGSYEQYF
D gene: -; V gene: TRBV11-1; J gene: TRBJ2-5; CDR3 protein: CASSRSGVETQYF
D gene: TRBD1; V gene: TRBV2; J gene: TRBJ1-1; CDR3 protein: CASRDRVNTEAFF
D gene: TRBD2; V gene: TRBV10-2; J gene: TRBJ2-3; CDR3 protein: CASGEERGTPSFSTDTQYF
D gene: -; V gene: TRBV27; J gene: TRBJ2-7; CDR3 protein: CASSFGGAGEQYF
D gene: TRBD2; V gene: TRBV7-8; J gene: TRBJ2-1; CDR3 protein: CASSNRTSSYNEQFF
D gene: -; V gene: TRBV2; J gene: TRBJ2-3; CDR3 protein: CAVSRGTDTQYF
D gene: -; V gene: TRBV15; J gene: TRBJ2-3; CDR3 protein: CATSRDPGSVVGDTQYF
D gene: -; V gene: TRBV11-3; J gene: TRBJ1-1; CDR3 protein: CASSHLGQNTEAFF
D gene: -; V gene: TRBV6-6; J gene: TRBJ1-1; CDR3 protein: CASSTDGTDAFF
D gene: -; V gene: TRBV10-3; J gene: TRBJ2-3; CDR3 protein: CAISPGHTDTQYF
D gene: TRBD1; V gene: TRBV2; J gene: TRBJ2-4; CDR3 protein: CASSGGWTGGRNIQYF
D gene: -; V gene: TRBV5-4; J gene: TRBJ2-2; CDR3 protein: CASSLGQNTGELFF
D gene: -; V gene: TRBV6-1; J gene: TRBJ2-1; CDR3 protein: CASSGPTYNEQFF
D gene: -; V gene: TRBV28; J gene: TRBJ2-1; CDR3 protein: CASSLNNEQFF
D gene: -; V gene: TRBV10-3; J gene: TRBJ1-1; CDR3 protein: CAISESPGNTEAFF
D gene: TRBD2; V gene: TRBV30; J gene: TRBJ2-2; CDR3 protein: CAWSGLAGGNTGELFF
D gene: TRBD1; V gene: TRBV10-3; J gene: TRBJ1-6; CDR3 protein: CATLPGQDNSPLHF
D gene: -; V gene: TRBV30; J gene: TRBJ2-7; CDR3 protein: CAWSTGLDSYEQYF
D gene: -; V gene: TRBV7-9; J gene: TRBJ1-5; CDR3 protein: CASSLGEWDRPPSNQPQHF
D gene: -; V gene: TRBV19; J gene: TRBJ2-3; CDR3 protein: CASQNRATQYF
D gene: -; V gene: TRBV7-8; J gene: TRBJ2-1; CDR3 protein: CASSLGTASNEQFF
D gene: -; V gene: TRBV4-1; J gene: TRBJ2-1; CDR3 protein: CASSQDRDRLRNEQFF
D gene: -; V gene: TRBV11-2; J gene: TRBJ1-5; CDR3 protein: CASSFSDVSNQPQHF
D gene: -; V gene: TRBV6-4; J gene: TRBJ2-1; CDR3 protein: CASSKDASSYNEQFF
D gene: TRBD2; V gene: TRBV5-1; J gene: TRBJ2-7; CDR3 protein: CASSSTTSGGYEQYF
D gene: -; V gene: TRBV14; J gene: TRBJ1-2; CDR3 protein: CASSQGLGLYGYTF
D gene: TRBD2; V gene: TRBV19; J gene: TRBJ2-1; CDR3 protein: CASSTWGLASSYNEQFF
D gene: TRBD2; V gene: TRBV5-1; J gene: TRBJ2-2; CDR3 protein: CASSLSGTPNTGELFF
D gene: -; V gene: TRBV28; J gene: TRBJ1-2; CDR3 protein: CASSLYRALGYTF